The following is a T cell receptor beta chain sequence with its context. These data are taken from a study of technical replicates of blood from a handful of donors. Only in-frame clones appear in the TCRdb table, and some are missing; sequencing was by immunoSEQ multiplex PCR. The top ten hold over 0.2% of the sample, which has about 68,000 clones, about 97% seen once. This CDR3 is built from 14 residues. V lost 6 bases to trimming and J lost 5 bases; unmatched junction nucleotides: 3. In germline, CDR1 is LNHDA, CDR2 SQIVND (reference sequence). The sequence was obtained from a human donor in good health. Sequencing used T cells isolated from PBMCs. The rearrangement joins TRBV19 to TRBJ2-5; 13 positions agree with TRBD2. In nucleotides, the CDR3 is TGTGCCAGTAGAGGACTAGCGGGGGTGGAGACCCAGTACTTC. It codes for CASRGLAGVETQYF.